This is a list of T cell receptor beta chains from one sample in a study of T cells in Graves' hyperthyroidism and ophthalmopathy. Via MiXCR, TCRdb re-called the multiplex PCR reads, giving one row per CDR3 protein. The sample lists about 290,000 distinct CDR3 sequences, roughly an eighth seen once, with 7% to 9.5% in the top ten. The material sequenced was blood. The receptors originated from a woman aged 40 to 49 with Graves' hyperthyroidism. Each CDR3 is given with its conserved first and last residue. A D gene is named only where the DNA matches it firmly. Rows may omit the clone size; those that give it use once, few, many or a size class.

D	J	V	size	CDR3	DNA
NA	TRBJ2-5	TRBV20-1	many	CSARDRRIQETQYF	TGCAGTGCTAGAGATCGGCGGATACAAGAGACCCAGTACTTC
NA	TRBJ2-7	TRBV15	few	CATSRDIGLTYEQYF	TGTGCCACCAGCAGAGATATCGGCTTGACCTACGAGCAGTACTTC
NA	TRBJ1-2	TRBV20-1	many	CSATVWGGYTF	TGCAGTGCCACCGTCTGGGGCGGCTACACCTTC
NA	TRBJ2-5	TRBV7-8	many	CASSLARLGLGRFQETQYF	TGTGCCAGCAGCTTAGCGCGTCTAGGGTTGGGACGATTCCAAGAGACCCAGTACTTC
NA	TRBJ2-2	TRBV5-1	NA	CASSLEEGSVRWDTGELFF	TGCGCCAGCAGCTTGGAGGAGGGTAGCGTGAGATGGGACACCGGGGAGCTGTTTTTT
NA	TRBJ2-1	TRBV6-4	NA	CASSDSSAGTKQFF	TGTGCCAGCAGTGACTCGAGTGCGGGTACGAAGCAGTTCTTC
TRBD1	TRBJ2-7	TRBV27	many	CASLGAGQGIYEQYF	TGTGCCAGCTTGGGGGCCGGACAGGGGATTTACGAGCAGTACTTC
NA	TRBJ1-1	TRBV27	many	CATQRDRMNTEAFF	TGTGCCACCCAAAGAGACAGAATGAACACTGAAGCTTTCTTT
TRBD1	TRBJ1-4	TRBV2	NA	CASSRQGATNEKLFF	TGTGCCAGCAGTAGGCAGGGGGCAACTAATGAAAAACTGTTTTTT
TRBD1	TRBJ2-3	TRBV7-9	NA	CASSPPGTDAQYF	TGTGCCAGCAGCCCCCCGGGGACAGATGCGCAGTATTTT
NA	TRBJ2-3	TRBV20-1	few	CSVEGGEQGTDTQYF	TGCAGTGTCGAGGGGGGGGAGCAAGGCACAGATACGCAGTATTTT
NA	TRBJ1-5	TRBV28	many	CASSFPDRAHRNQPQHF	TGTGCCAGCAGTTTCCCAGACAGAGCTCATCGCAATCAGCCCCAGCATTTT
NA	TRBJ2-7	TRBV2	many	CASRGGYEQYF	TGTGCCAGCAGAGGGGGTTACGAGCAGTACTTC
NA	TRBJ2-1	TRBV4-1	NA	CASSQDAWKGGERYF	TGCGCCAGCAGCCAAGATGCCTGGAAGGGTGGTGAGCGGTACTTC
TRBD2	TRBJ2-1	TRBV4-1	NA	CASSQRSGRISYNEQFF	TGCGCCAGCAGCCAAAGAAGCGGGAGGATATCCTACAATGAGCAGTTCTTC
NA	TRBJ1-5	TRBV27	many	CASRSTGYGYQPQHF	TGTGCCAGCAGGTCCACAGGGTATGGGTATCAGCCCCAGCATTTT
NA	TRBJ1-4	TRBV5-1	many	CASSLEGRGTNEKLFF	TGCGCCAGCAGCTTGGAAGGGCGGGGCACTAATGAAAAACTGTTTTTT
NA	TRBJ1-5	TRBV2	many	CASSEGEISNQPQHF	TGTGCCAGCAGTGAAGGGGAGATTAGCAATCAGCCCCAGCATTTT
TRBD2	TRBJ2-3	TRBV6-2/TRBV6-3	NA	CASSYDSGRSTDTQYF	TGTGCCAGCAGTTACGATAGCGGGAGGAGCACAGATACGCAGTATTTT
TRBD2	TRBJ2-3	TRBV5-1	NA	CASGLAAGGADTQYF	TGCGCCAGCGGCTTGGCCGCGGGAGGTGCAGATACGCAGTATTTT
NA	TRBJ2-1	TRBV12-3/TRBV12-4	many	CASTLGPVHNEQFF	TGTGCCAGCACCCTGGGACCGGTCCACAATGAGCAGTTCTTC
TRBD1	TRBJ2-4	TRBV28	many	CASSRTGTAKNIQYF	TGTGCCAGCAGTCGGACAGGAACAGCCAAAAACATTCAGTACTTC
NA	TRBJ1-1	TRBV5-1	many	CASSLQTGNTEAFF	TGCGCCAGCAGCTTACAAACTGGGAACACTGAAGCTTTCTTT
NA	TRBJ2-5	TRBV11-2	few	CASTVRETQYF	TGTGCCAGCACCGTACGAGAGACCCAGTACTTC
NA	TRBJ2-4	TRBV13	few	CASSARGTLAKNIQYF	TGTGCCAGCAGCGCCCGGGGAACATTAGCCAAAAACATTCAGTACTTC
TRBD2	TRBJ2-3	TRBV12-3/TRBV12-4	NA	CASSLSGGDTDTQYF	TGTGCCAGCAGTTTGAGCGGGGGAGACACAGATACGCAGTATTTT
NA	TRBJ1-6	TRBV27	many	CASSVMVRGPLHF	TGTGCCAGCTCGGTGATGGTCCGGGGCCCCCTCCACTTT
NA	TRBJ2-7	TRBV11-2	NA	CASSLPPGYEQYF	TGTGCCAGCAGCTTACCGCCAGGCTACGAGCAGTACTTC
NA	TRBJ2-7	TRBV20-1	NA	CSARNYEQYF	TGCAGTGCTAGGAACTACGAGCAGTACTTC
NA	TRBJ2-1	TRBV12-3/TRBV12-4	many	CASRGGGPFSNEQFF	TGTGCCAGCAGGGGAGGAGGGCCATTTAGTAATGAGCAGTTCTTC
NA	TRBJ2-1	TRBV13	few	CASSREEGQPYNEQFF	TGTGCCAGCAGTCGCGAGGAGGGCCAACCCTACAATGAGCAGTTCTTC
NA	TRBJ2-7	TRBV12-3/TRBV12-4	many	CASSGGAATYEQYF	TGTGCCAGCAGTGGGGGCGCAGCAACCTACGAGCAGTACTTC
NA	TRBJ1-1	TRBV2	many	CASSEVAGTSPEAFF	TGTGCCAGCAGTGAAGTTGCGGGGACTTCGCCTGAAGCTTTCTTT
TRBD1	TRBJ2-7	TRBV11-2	many	CASSLVGTGIEQYF	TGTGCCAGCAGCTTAGTGGGGACAGGAATTGAGCAGTACTTC
NA	TRBJ2-7	TRBV12-3/TRBV12-4	many	CASSPPGRVYEQYF	TGTGCCAGCAGTCCGCCCGGGCGAGTTTACGAGCAGTACTTC
NA	TRBJ2-2	TRBV28	many	CASSYIDLAGELFF	TGTGCCAGCAGTTACATCGACTTGGCCGGGGAGCTGTTTTTT
NA	TRBJ1-1	TRBV27	many	CASSLEGAKNTEAFF	TGTGCCAGCAGTTTAGAAGGGGCTAAGAACACTGAAGCTTTCTTT
TRBD1	TRBJ1-2	TRBV12-3/TRBV12-4	many	CASTIHRDRAYGYTF	TGTGCCAGCACGATCCACCGGGACAGGGCATATGGCTACACCTTC
NA	TRBJ2-7	TRBV28	many	CASSLSHVNYEQYF	TGTGCCAGCAGTTTAAGTCATGTCAATTACGAGCAGTACTTC
NA	TRBJ2-7	TRBV7-9	few	CASSPRQISYEQYF	TGTGCCAGCAGCCCCCGACAGATCTCCTACGAGCAGTACTTC
NA	TRBJ1-3	TRBV19	NA	CASTDRLSGNTIYF	TGTGCCAGTACCGACAGGCTCTCTGGAAACACCATATATTTT
NA	TRBJ1-5	TRBV24-1	few	CATSSSTLNQPQHF	TGTGCCACCAGCAGCTCTACACTCAATCAGCCCCAGCATTTT
TRBD1	TRBJ1-5	TRBV2	many	CASMLGQGDQPQHF	TGTGCCAGCATGCTAGGACAGGGCGATCAGCCCCAGCATTTT
TRBD1	TRBJ1-1	TRBV7-3	many	CASSLGQGRTEAFF	TGTGCCAGCAGCCTCGGACAGGGGAGGACTGAAGCTTTCTTT
NA	TRBJ2-5	TRBV11-2	many	CASSRGTEQETQYF	TGTGCCAGCAGCCGTGGGACGGAACAAGAGACCCAGTACTTC
NA	TRBJ1-2	TRBV4-1	many	CASSERVYYGYTF	TGCGCCAGCAGCGAGAGGGTTTACTATGGCTACACCTTC